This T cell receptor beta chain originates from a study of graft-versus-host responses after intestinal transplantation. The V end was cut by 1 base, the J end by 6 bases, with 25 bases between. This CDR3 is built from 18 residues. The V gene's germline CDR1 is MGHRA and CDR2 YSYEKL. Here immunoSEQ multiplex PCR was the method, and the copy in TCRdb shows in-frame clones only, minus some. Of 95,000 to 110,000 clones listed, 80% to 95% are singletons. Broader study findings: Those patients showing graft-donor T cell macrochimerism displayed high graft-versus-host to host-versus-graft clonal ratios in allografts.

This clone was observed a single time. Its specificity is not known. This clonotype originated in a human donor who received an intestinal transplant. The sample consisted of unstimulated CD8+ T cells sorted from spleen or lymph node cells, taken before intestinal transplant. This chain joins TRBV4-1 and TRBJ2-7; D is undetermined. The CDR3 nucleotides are TGCGCCAGCAGCCAAGTGGATCTCCCGGCCAGCGTCTCCCCCGAGCAGTACTTC. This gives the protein CASSQVDLPASVSPEQYF.